This T cell receptor beta chain derives from a study of blood T cell repertoires in COVID-19 (TCRdb year 2020). For the study in its entirety: Collaborator samples came from the United States, Italy and Spain and covered acute and convalescent phases of COVID-19. The prospective study material was composed of cDNA or gDNA derived from T cells, B-cell-depleted T cells, or PBMCs. The dataset comprised deeply sampled blood TCRbeta repertoires from subjects exposed to, actively infected with, or recovered from COVID-19. A freely available public database, intended as a resource for researchers studying the immune response to SARS-CoV-2, is where the repertoires were released. Samples came from the ongoing ImmuneRACE study (first 160 participants) plus 1,254 subjects from 6 global collaborators. Nearly every sample came with metadata listing a de-identified subject ID, COVID-19 status, age in years and sex. Where HLA class I and class II types were available, the types were taken from metadata supplied by the sample provider, not from assay-based typing.

TCRbeta CDR3 regions were amplified from genomic DNA using the immunoSEQ Assay, a bias-controlled multiplex PCR. As for how the authors treated the data: Nucleated cell counts per sample were estimated from amplification of reference gene primers within the assay. To quantify the absolute abundance of each unique TCRbeta CDR3 rearrangement, sequence reads were collapsed and filtered. For each sample, productive Simpson clonality was calculated as the square root of Simpson's diversity index over productive rearrangements. TCRdb retrieved this table from immuneACCESS and kept in-frame rearrangements only. Not all clones are present; in checked studies, unresolved V genes account for under half, and no reason is known for the remainder. V and J calls and clone size are as listed in that table; D and trimming were resolved from the DNA. The sample table contains under 300,000 clones; only one count was recorded for over 80% of them. Of the sample, just under 6.5% is held by the ten largest clones.

This clone was detected once. Its binding antigen is unknown. There are no base qualities to consult, and no much larger clone falls within one base. Results and caveats for the whole study, not just this receptor: The quantity of clinical and demographic metadata differed by source and by participant and was supplied without curation.

There are 15 amino acids in the CDR3, from cysteine to phenylalanine inclusive. CDR3 DNA is the only sequence kept; it has 45 bases, read in frame from the first base. The germline V gene yields LGHNA for CDR1 and YNFKEQ for CDR2. V and J lose 0 bases and 6 bases, and a span of 12 bases separates them. The collaborating institutions used their own protocols to collect whole blood in K2EDTA tubes. For TCRbeta analysis, collaborators shipped samples as frozen whole blood, isolated PBMCs, or DNA extracted from either of those sample types. The V gene is TRBV4-2 and the J gene is TRBJ2-1; perhaps TRBD2 is the D gene, with 6 bases matching. Sequences were obtained from peripheral blood. The sequence derives from a woman in her sixties with active or convalescent COVID-19. CDR3 sequence: CASSQDRDWSNEQFF. The DNA sequence is as follows: TGTGCCAGCAGCCAAGACCGGGACTGGAGCAATGAGCAGTTCTTC.